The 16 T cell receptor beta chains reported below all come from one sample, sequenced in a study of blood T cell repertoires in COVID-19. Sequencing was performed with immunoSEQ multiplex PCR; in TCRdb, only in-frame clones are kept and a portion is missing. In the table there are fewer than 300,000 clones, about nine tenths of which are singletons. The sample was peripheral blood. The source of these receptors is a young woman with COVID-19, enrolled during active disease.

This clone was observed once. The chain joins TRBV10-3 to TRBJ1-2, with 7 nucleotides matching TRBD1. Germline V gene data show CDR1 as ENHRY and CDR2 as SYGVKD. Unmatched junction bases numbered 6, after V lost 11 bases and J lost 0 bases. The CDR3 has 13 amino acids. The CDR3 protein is CALGDSSNYGYTF. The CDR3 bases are TGTGCCCTAGGGGACAGTTCTAACTATGGCTACACCTTC.

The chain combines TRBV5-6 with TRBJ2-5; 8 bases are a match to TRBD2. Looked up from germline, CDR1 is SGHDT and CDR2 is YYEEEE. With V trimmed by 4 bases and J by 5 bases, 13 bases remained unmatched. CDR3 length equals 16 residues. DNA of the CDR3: TGTGCCAGCAGCCTGGACCGGGGGGGCGTGGATGAGACCCAGTACTTC. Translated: CASSLDRGGVDETQYF. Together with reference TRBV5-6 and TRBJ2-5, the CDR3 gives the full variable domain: DAGVTQSPTHLIKTRGQQVTLRCSPKSGHDTVSWYQQALGQGPQFIFQYYEEEERQRGNFPDRFSGHQFPNYSSELNVNALLLGDSALYLCASSLDRGGVDETQYFGPGTRLLVL.

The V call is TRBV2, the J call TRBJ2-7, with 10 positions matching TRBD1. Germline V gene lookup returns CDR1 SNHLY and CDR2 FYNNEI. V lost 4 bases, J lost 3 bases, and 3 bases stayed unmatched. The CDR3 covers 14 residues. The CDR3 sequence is CASSGQGAVYEQYF. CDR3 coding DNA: TGTGCCAGCAGTGGACAGGGGGCTGTCTACGAGCAGTACTTC.

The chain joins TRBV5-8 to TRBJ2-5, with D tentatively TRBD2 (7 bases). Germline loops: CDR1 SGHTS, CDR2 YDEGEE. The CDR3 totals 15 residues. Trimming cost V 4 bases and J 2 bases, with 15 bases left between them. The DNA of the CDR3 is TGTGCCAGCAGCCCCGGGGGGCGTGGGCAAGAGACCCAGTACTTC. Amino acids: CASSPGGRGQETQYF.

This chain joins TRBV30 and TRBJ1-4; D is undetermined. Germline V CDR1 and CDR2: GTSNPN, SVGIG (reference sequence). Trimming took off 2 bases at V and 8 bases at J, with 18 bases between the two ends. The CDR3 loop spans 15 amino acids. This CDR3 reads CAWSPTLYGGEKLFF. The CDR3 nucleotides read TGTGCCTGGAGTCCAACACTCTACGGAGGGGAAAAACTGTTTTTT.

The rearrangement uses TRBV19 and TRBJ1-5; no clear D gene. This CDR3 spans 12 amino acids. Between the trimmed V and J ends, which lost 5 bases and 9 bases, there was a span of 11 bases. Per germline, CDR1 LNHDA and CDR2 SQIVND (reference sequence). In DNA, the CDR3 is TGTGCCAGTAGTGCAAGAGGGATGCCCCAGCATTTT. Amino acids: CASSARGMPQHF. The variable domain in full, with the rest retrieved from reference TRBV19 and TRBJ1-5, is DGGITQSPKYLFRKEGQNVTLSCEQNLNHDAMYWYRQDPGQGLRLIYYSQIVNDFQKGDIAEGYSVSREKKESFPLTVTSAQKNPTAFYLCASSARGMPQHFGDGTRLSIL.

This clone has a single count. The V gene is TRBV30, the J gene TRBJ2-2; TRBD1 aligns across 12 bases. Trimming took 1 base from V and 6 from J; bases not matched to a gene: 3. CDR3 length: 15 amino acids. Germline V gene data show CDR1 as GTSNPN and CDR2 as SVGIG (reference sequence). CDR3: CAWSGDRGRPGELFF. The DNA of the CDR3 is TGTGCCTGGAGTGGGGACAGGGGGCGGCCCGGGGAGCTGTTTTTT.

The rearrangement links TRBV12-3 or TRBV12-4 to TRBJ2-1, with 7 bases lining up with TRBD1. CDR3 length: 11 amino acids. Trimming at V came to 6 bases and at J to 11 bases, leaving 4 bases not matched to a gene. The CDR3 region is CASRWDSKQFF. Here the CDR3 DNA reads TGTGCCAGCAGATGGGACAGCAAGCAGTTCTTC.

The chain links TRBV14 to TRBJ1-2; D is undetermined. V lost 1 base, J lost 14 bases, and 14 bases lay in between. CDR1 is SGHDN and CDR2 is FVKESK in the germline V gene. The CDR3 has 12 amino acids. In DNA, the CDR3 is TGTGCCAGCAGCCAAGGTGTGTCCGGAGTGACCTTC. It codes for CASSQGVSGVTF.

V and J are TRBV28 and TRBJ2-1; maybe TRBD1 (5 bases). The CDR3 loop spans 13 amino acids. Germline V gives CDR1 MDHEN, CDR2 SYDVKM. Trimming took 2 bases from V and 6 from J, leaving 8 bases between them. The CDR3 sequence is CASSLGARNEQFF. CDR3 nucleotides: TGTGCCAGCAGTTTAGGGGCCCGCAATGAGCAGTTCTTC.

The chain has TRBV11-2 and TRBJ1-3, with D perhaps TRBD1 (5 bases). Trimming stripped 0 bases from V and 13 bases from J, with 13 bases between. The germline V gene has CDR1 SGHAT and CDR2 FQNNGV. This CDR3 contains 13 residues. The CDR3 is CASSLERQLEIYF. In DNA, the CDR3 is TGTGCCAGCAGCTTAGAAAGACAGCTAGAGATATATTTT. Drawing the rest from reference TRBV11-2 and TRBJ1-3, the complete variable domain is EAGVAQSPRYKIIEKRQSVAFWCNPISGHATLYWYQQILGQGPKLLIQFQNNGVVDDSQLPKDRFSAERLKGVDSTLKIQPAKLEDSAVYLCASSLERQLEIYFGEGSWLTVV.

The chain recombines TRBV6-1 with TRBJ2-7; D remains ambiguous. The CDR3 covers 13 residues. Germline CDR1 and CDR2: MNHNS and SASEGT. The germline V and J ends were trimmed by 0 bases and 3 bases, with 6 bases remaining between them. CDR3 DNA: TGTGCCAGCAGTGAAGCGGGCCTCTACGAGCAGTACTTC. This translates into CASSEAGLYEQYF.

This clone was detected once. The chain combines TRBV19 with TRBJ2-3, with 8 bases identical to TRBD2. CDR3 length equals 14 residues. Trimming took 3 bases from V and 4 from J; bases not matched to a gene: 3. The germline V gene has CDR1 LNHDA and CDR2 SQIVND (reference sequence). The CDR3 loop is CASSMNGRADTQYF. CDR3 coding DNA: TGTGCCAGTAGTATGAACGGGAGGGCAGATACGCAGTATTTT.

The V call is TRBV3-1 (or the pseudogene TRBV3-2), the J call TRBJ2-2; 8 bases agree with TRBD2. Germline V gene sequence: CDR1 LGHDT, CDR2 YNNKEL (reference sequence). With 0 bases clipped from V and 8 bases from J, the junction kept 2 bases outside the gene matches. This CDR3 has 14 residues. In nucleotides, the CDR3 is TGTGCCAGCAGCCAAGAGGCTAGCGGGGGGGAGCTGTTTTTT. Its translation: CASSQEASGGELFF.

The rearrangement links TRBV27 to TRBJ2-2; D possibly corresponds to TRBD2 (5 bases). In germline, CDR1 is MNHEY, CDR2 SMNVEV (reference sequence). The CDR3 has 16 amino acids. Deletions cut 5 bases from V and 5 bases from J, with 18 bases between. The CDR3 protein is CASSPWASGRTGELFF. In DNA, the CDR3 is TGTGCCAGCAGTCCGTGGGCCTCTGGGAGAACCGGGGAGCTGTTTTTT.

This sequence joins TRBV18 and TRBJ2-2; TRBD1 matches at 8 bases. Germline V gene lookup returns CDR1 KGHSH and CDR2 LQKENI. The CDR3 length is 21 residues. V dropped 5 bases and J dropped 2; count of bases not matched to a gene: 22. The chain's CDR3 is CASSKRVKTSGQGKNTGELFF. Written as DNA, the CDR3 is TGTGCCAGCTCAAAAAGAGTAAAGACCAGCGGACAGGGCAAAAACACCGGGGAGCTGTTTTTT.